Shown below are 2 T cell receptor beta chains from a single sample sequenced in a study of blood T cell repertoires in COVID-19. Libraries were prepared by immunoSEQ multiplex PCR; TCRdb keeps only in-frame clonotypes and omits some of them. The sample includes about 280,000 clones, about nine tenths seen only once; the top ten take 2% to 2.5%. Sequenced material: peripheral blood. These receptors all come from a middle-aged man with acute or convalescent COVID-19.

V usage is TRBV27 and J usage is TRBJ1-5; possibly TRBD1 for D (6 bases). The length of the CDR3 is 14 residues. V gave up 6 bases and J gave up 4 bases, with 13 bases separating them. The germline V gene encodes CDR1 MNHEY and CDR2 SMNVEV (reference sequence). The CDR3 bases are TGTGCCAGCAGCAACCGGGACAATAATCAGCCCCAGCATTTT. Translation: CASSNRDNNQPQHF.

This chain links TRBV11-2 with TRBJ1-1; D unresolved. The CDR3 has 11 residues. Germline CDR1 SGHAT, CDR2 FQNNGV. The V gene lost 5 bases and the J gene lost 9 bases, with 10 bases spanning the gap. The CDR3 bases are TGTGCCAGCAGCGGTCGGGTGAAAGCTTTCTTT. It is translated as CASSGRVKAFF.